The 2 T cell receptor beta chains in this list originate from one sample, sequenced in a study of molecular identifiers for immune sequencing clone quantification. One entry per CDR3 protein results from TCRdb running MiXCR on the PCR reads. The sample has approximately 320,000 distinct CDR3 sequences; 24% are singletons. The material sequenced was naive CD8+ T cells from blood, with Jurkat cell RNA spiked in. The subset: FACS-sorted CD8+CD4-CCR7+CD45RA+ naive T cells. The receptors originated from a human donor in good health. Some libraries in this study had Jurkat cell RNA spiked in.

The chain joins TRBV6-2 or TRBV6-3 to TRBJ2-5; the D gene could be TRBD1 or TRBD2 (6 bases each). The germline V gene has CDR1 MNHEY and CDR2 SVGEGT. The CDR3 spans 13 residues. Trimming took off 7 bases at V and 4 bases at J, with 13 bases between the two ends. DNA of the CDR3: TGTGCCAGCAATCTTGGAGGGGGAGAGACCCAGTACTTC. It yields the protein CASNLGGGETQYF.

This clonotype has a count of ten or more. The chain combines TRBV7-9 with TRBJ2-3, with D hard to call. Per the germline V gene, CDR1 is SEHNR and CDR2 is FQNEAQ (reference sequence). The CDR3 totals 14 residues. The germline V and J ends were trimmed by 5 bases and 10 bases, with 19 bases remaining between them. The DNA for the CDR3 is TGTGCCAGCAGCGCGACGGGTGCTCCCGTGGCGCAGTATTTT. Its translation: CASSATGAPVAQYF. Filled out from reference TRBV7-9 and TRBJ2-3, the complete variable domain reads DTGVSQNPRHKITKRGQNVTFRCDPISEHNRLYWYRQTLGQGPEFLTYFQNEAQLEKSRLLSDRFSAERPKGSFSTLEIQRTEQGDSAMYLCASSATGAPVAQYFGPGTRLTVL.